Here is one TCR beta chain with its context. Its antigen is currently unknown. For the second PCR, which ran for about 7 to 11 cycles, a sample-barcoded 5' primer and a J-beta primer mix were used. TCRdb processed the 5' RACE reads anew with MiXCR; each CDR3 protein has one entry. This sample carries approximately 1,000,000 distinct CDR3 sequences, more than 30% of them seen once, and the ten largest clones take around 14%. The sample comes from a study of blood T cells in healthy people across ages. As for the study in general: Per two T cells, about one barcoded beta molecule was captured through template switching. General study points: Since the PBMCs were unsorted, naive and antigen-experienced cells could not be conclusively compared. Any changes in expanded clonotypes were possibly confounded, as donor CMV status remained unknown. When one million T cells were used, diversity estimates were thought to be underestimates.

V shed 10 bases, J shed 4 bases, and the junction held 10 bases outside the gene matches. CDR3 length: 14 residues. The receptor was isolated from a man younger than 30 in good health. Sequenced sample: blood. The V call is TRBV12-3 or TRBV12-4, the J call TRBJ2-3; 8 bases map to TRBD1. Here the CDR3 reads CATRRQGNSDTQYF. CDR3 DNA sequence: TGTGCCACGCGACGACAGGGGAACTCAGATACGCAGTATTTT.